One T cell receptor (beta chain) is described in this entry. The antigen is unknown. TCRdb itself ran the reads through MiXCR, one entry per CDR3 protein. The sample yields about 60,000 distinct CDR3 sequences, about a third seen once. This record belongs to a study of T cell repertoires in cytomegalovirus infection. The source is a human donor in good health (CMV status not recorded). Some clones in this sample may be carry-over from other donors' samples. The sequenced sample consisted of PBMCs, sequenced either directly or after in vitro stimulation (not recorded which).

Written as DNA, the CDR3 is TGTGCCAGCAGTTTAGACAGGGACAGTTCACCCCTCCACTTT. Protein sequence: CASSLDRDSSPLHF. The chain combines TRBV6-8 with TRBJ1-6; TRBD1 matches 7 bases. The CDR3 runs to 14 residues. Per the germline V gene, CDR1 is MNHGY and CDR2 is SAAAGT. V shed 4 bases and J 9 bases; nucleotides not matched to a gene: 6.